This TCR beta chain was observed in a study of blood T cell repertoires in COVID-19. TCRdb's table, derived via immunoSEQ multiplex PCR, lists solely in-frame clones and lacks some. The repertoire consists of approximately 350,000 clones, with around 89% occurring once and the leading ten covering over 1%. After removal of 4 bases from V and 4 bases from J, the junction contained 7 bases not matched to a gene. The CDR3 runs to 14 residues. Germline V gene sequence: CDR1 SGHNT, CDR2 YYREEE (reference sequence). The TCR was taken from a man aged 35 to 55 with acute or convalescent COVID-19. Sequencing was done on a sample of peripheral blood. V and J are TRBV5-4 and TRBJ2-5; 7 bases are a match to TRBD2. The CDR3 sequence is CASSNAGTTETQYF. For the CDR3, the DNA is TGTGCCAGCAGCAACGCCGGGACTACAGAGACCCAGTACTTC.